The entry that follows covers one T cell receptor beta chain sequence. What this receptor recognizes is not known. No base quality information exists; no much larger clone differs at one position. This was a case-control study nested in a cohort of healthcare workers in London, UK, who had nasopharyngeal swab PCR tests and blood samples taken every week. Healthcare workers were recruited during the week of the UK lockdown, between 23 and 31 March 2020, and followed weekly for up to 16 weeks. Library preparation was by 5' RACE. TCRdb records NextSeq 500 as the sequencer. Unique molecular identifiers were attached to individual cDNA molecules in the TCR library protocol so that sequencing error and PCR bias could be corrected. Both TCR alpha and beta chains were sequenced, and tight co-correlation was observed between alpha and beta sequence abundances in each sample. As for the original processing: Decombinator V4 was used to annotate TCR sequences for V gene, J gene and CDR3. Expanded TCRs were defined as changing significantly between any two time points under a Poisson model with p below 0.0001. TCR abundances were normalised to the total number of TCRs sequenced per sample and were expressed as counts per million. MAIT TCRs were defined by TRAV1-2 paired with TRAJ12, TRAJ20 or TRAJ33, and iNKT TCRs by TRAV10 paired with TRAJ18. VDJdb, accessed 1 November 2021, was searched for CMV, EBV and SARS-CoV-2 annotated TCRs, excluding TCRs annotated for multiple antigens. Using fastp trimming at Q25 and MiXCR clonotype assembly, TCRdb reanalyzed the public sequencing data and kept in-frame beta chains. Each record represents a unique CDR3 protein, reported with the most common genes and DNA among its rows. These V and J calls are TCRdb output, not the study's own analysis. This sample is represented by about 48,000 distinct CDR3 sequences; approximately 7.6% of them were singletons. The leading ten clones occupy 5.8% of the sample.

The data were obtained in a study of early T cells in non-severe SARS-CoV-2 infection (dated by TCRdb to the early 2020s). Turning to the overall study: Bulk RNA from unsorted whole blood was used for TCR sequencing, so alpha and beta chains could not be paired.

What the research found in general, with its limitations: VDJdb matching was skewed toward anti-spike CD8 responses and likely underestimated virus-specific expansions, missing private and CD4 specificities.

V lost 4 bases and J lost 4 bases, and the count of bases not matched to a germline gene is 6. From a lookup of the germline V gene (reference sequence), CDR1 and CDR2 are LGHDT and YNNKEL. The CDR3 holds 16 amino acids from the cysteine to the phenylalanine. Only CDR3 DNA remains: 48 bases, in frame from the first base. Sequencing used whole blood. The chain couples TRBV3-1 to TRBJ2-5; 13 bases in the middle match TRBD2. The receptor's source is an adult who was a healthcare worker with PCR-confirmed SARS-CoV-2 infection or an uninfected control (not recorded which). The sequenced DNA is TGTGCCAGCAGCCGCATCACTAGCGGGGGGGGAGAGACCCAGTACTTC. Its translation is CASSRITSGGGETQYF.